The clone carrying this T cell receptor beta chain was seen once. PCR amplification relied on 60 Vbeta primers (plus 13 Jbeta primers). TCRdb's copy holds only in-frame clones and misses some; the assay was immunoSEQ multiplex PCR. Here the sample spans roughly 200,000 clones, approximately 83% being singletons. These data come from a study of cytomegalovirus exposure and HLA in healthy donors. Per germline, CDR1 SGHKS and CDR2 YYEKEE (reference sequence). The CDR3 loop spans 16 amino acids. The trim removed 6 bases at V and 6 bases at J, leaving 10 bases unmatched. The chain couples TRBV5-5 to TRBJ2-3; 13 bases align to TRBD2. This TCR derives from a boy aged 2 to 10 in good health and CMV-seronegative. Sequencing input: PBMCs. This CDR3 reads CASKLAGGPNPDTQYF. The CDR3 region has the DNA TGTGCCAGCAAACTAGCGGGAGGGCCGAATCCGGATACGCAGTATTTT.